One TCR beta chain is described in this entry. The data stem from a study of graft-versus-host responses after intestinal transplantation. This CDR3 comprises 15 residues. From germline, CDR1 is MNHNY and CDR2 SVGAGI (reference sequence). With 6 bases removed from V and 3 bases from J, the gap between germline ends came to 15 bases. Measured with immunoSEQ multiplex PCR; TCRdb has only the in-frame clones, and not every one. The sample contains about 98,000 clones, roughly 86% of which appear only once. This specimen was PBMCs, taken 255 days after intestinal transplant. The TCR sequence derives from a human patient who received an intestinal transplant, so some T cells may come from the graft donor. The rearrangement joins TRBV6-6 to TRBJ1-5; D remains ambiguous. This CDR3 reads CASSVNQAPNQPQHF. In DNA, the CDR3 is TGTGCCAGCAGCGTGAATCAGGCGCCCAATCAGCCCCAGCATTTT.